This T cell receptor (beta chain) was sequenced during a study of T-cell memory formation after mild COVID-19. Whole-study context: Clusters were largely donor specific.

For this clonotype: What it recognizes is unknown.

Broader study findings: A second wave expanding day 15 to 37 was CD4+-biased; contracting clones were balanced. Clones that contracted clustered mainly in CM and EM if CD4+ and in EMRA if CD8+.

This CDR3 is 16 amino acids long. Losses at the gene ends were 6 bases for V and 2 bases for J; bases not matched to a gene: 10. Germline V gene data show CDR1 as MNHEY and CDR2 as SVGAGI. Constant-segment primers and 5'RACE yielded cDNA libraries for TCR alpha and TCR beta, each carrying sample barcodes and UMIs. MiXCR was run by TCRdb on the 5' RACE reads, yielding one entry per CDR3 protein. The table shows a few hundred thousand distinct CDR3 sequences, with around a quarter occurring only once. The V call is TRBV6-5, the J call TRBJ2-3, with 8 bases fitting TRBD2. The receptor was isolated from an adult woman who had mild COVID-19 (a few samples of this study predate the infection). Cell type and time point are not known. The sequencing input was PBMCs or a T cell subset sorted from them (not recorded which). This CDR3 is CASRTLSRGDTDTQYF. The CDR3 nucleotides read TGTGCCAGCAGAACCCTCTCGCGGGGGGACACAGATACGCAGTATTTT.